Presented here are 9 T cell receptor beta chains from one specimen sequenced in a study of control samples from healthy donors and cancer patients. Libraries were prepared by immunoSEQ multiplex PCR; TCRdb keeps only in-frame clonotypes and omits some of them. The sample records 150,000 or so clones, 80% to 95% being singletons. The sequencing sample was made of blood. These TCRs come from a woman aged 50 to 65 in good health.

The J gene is TRBJ1-2, the V gene TRBV10-3; 10 bases line up with TRBD1. V trimming: 2 bases; J trimming: 6 bases; junction bases outside the gene matches: 3. Per germline, CDR1 ENHRY and CDR2 SYGVKD. The CDR3 sequence is 14 residues long. The CDR3 sequence is CAISETGTGDGYTF. In DNA form, the CDR3 reads TGTGCCATCAGTGAGACAGGGACAGGGGATGGCTACACCTTC.

The rearrangement joins TRBV3-1 (or the pseudogene TRBV3-2) to TRBJ1-3; perhaps TRBD1 as D (6 bases). Germline V gives CDR1 LGHDT, CDR2 YNNKEL (reference sequence). The CDR3 is 17 amino acids. Trimming cost V 5 bases and J 1 base, with 18 bases left between them. The DNA of the CDR3 is TGTGCCAGCAGCTTCTTAGACAGACAGGCATCTGGAAACACCATATATTTT. The encoded protein is CASSFLDRQASGNTIYF.

V is TRBV3-1 (or the pseudogene TRBV3-2) and J is TRBJ1-5; D call uncertain. The CDR3 sequence is 13 residues long. V lost 1 base and J 7 bases, leaving 8 bases between the germline ends. The V gene's germline CDR1 is LGHDT and CDR2 YNNKEL (reference sequence). CDR3 nucleotide sequence: TGTGCCAGCAGCCAAGGATCCCAGCAGCCCCAGCATTTT. This sequence encodes CASSQGSQQPQHF.

CDR3 in amino acids: CASSPWTSGGRTDTQYF. Written as DNA, the CDR3 is TGCGCCAGCAGCCCCTGGACTAGCGGGGGTCGTACAGATACGCAGTATTTT. V and J are TRBV5-1 and TRBJ2-3, with TRBD2 identical over 13 bases. V shed 4 bases, J shed 3 bases, and the junction held 8 bases outside the gene matches. The CDR3 covers 17 residues. Germline V CDR1 and CDR2: SGHRS, YFSETQ.

This clone occurred once. The chain employs TRBV5-1 and TRBJ2-5; 14 bases match TRBD2. The V and J ends lost 6 bases and 2 bases, in that order; junction bases with no gene match: 3. Germline assignment: CDR1 SGHRS and CDR2 YFSETQ. The CDR3 contains 15 residues. The CDR3 DNA reads TGCGCCAGCACCAGACTAGCGGGGGGGCAAGAGACCCAGTACTTC. As protein: CASTRLAGGQETQYF.

This clone appeared once. The chain recombines TRBV6-6 with TRBJ2-3; D perhaps matches TRBD2 (7 bases). Trimming took 5 bases from V and 7 from J, leaving 25 bases between them. This CDR3 spans 17 amino acids. CDR1 MNHNY and CDR2 SVGAGI come from the germline V gene (reference sequence). DNA for the CDR3: TGTGCCAGCAGTCGAACCGGGGGGCGGGGGCTTCGGAATACGCAGTATTTT. It specifies CASSRTGGRGLRNTQYF.

This chain connects TRBV7-9 to TRBJ1-4; TRBD1 aligns across 10 bases. This CDR3 is 16 amino acids long. V shed 4 bases and J 4 bases; nucleotides not matched to a gene: 6. CDR1 and CDR2 (germline): SEHNR, FQNEAQ (reference sequence). CDR3 sequence (DNA): TGTGCCAGCAGCTCGAGTAGGACAGGGGGTAATGAAAAACTGTTTTTT. This gives the protein CASSSSRTGGNEKLFF.

This clone was seen only once. CDR3 in amino acids: CASTYSLNSNTEAFF. The CDR3 nucleotides read TGTGCCAGCACCTACAGCCTTAACTCGAACACTGAAGCTTTCTTT. This chain links TRBV19 with TRBJ1-1, with D unclear. Deletions cut 9 bases from V and 1 base from J, with 18 bases between. Germline CDR1 and CDR2: LNHDA and SQIVND (reference sequence). This CDR3 has 15 amino acids.

This clone occurred a few times. The rearrangement uses TRBV7-2 and TRBJ1-2; 8 bases map to TRBD1. CDR3 length: 15 amino acids. Germline CDR1 reads SGHTA; CDR2 reads FQGNSA. Trimming at V came to 4 bases and at J to 8 bases, leaving 12 bases not matched to a gene. Here the CDR3 DNA reads TGTGCCAGCAGCTCAACGACAGGGGCCCAGGGAGGCTACACCTTC. Translated: CASSSTTGAQGGYTF.